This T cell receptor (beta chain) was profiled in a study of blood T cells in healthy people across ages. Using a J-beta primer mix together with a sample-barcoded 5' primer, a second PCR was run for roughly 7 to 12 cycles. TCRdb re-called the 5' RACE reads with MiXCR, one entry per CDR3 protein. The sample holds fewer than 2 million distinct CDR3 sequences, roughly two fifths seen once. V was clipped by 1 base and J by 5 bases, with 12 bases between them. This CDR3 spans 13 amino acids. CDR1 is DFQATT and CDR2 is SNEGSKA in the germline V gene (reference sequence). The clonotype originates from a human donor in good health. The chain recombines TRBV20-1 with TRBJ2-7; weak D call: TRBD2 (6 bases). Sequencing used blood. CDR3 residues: CSARGLVGDEQYF. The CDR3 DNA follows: TGCAGTGCTAGAGGACTAGTCGGTGACGAGCAGTACTTC.